These T cell receptor beta chains were read from a single sample in a study of blood T cell repertoires in COVID-19. Assay used: immunoSEQ multiplex PCR; TCRdb lists only in-frame clones, some missing. The data contain 95,000 to 150,000 clones, less than 90% of them singletons. Sequences were obtained from PBMCs or T cells enriched from blood (not recorded which). These receptors were collected from a woman younger than 45 who had recovered from COVID-19. Each CDR3 is given with its conserved first and last residue. The D gene is left open where the match is weak. Only some rows state a clone size, as once, few, many or a class for expanded clones.

D gene,V gene,clone size,J gene,CDR3 protein,CDR3 DNA
TRBD1,TRBV9,NA,TRBJ1-6,CASSEHPQGTRLSPLHF,TGTGCCAGCAGCGAACACCCACAGGGGACGCGGCTCTCACCCCTCCACTTT
NA,TRBV6-2/TRBV6-3,NA,TRBJ1-5,CASSYVQGFNQPQHF,TGTGCCAGCAGTTACGTCCAGGGATTCAATCAGCCCCAGCATTTT
TRBD1,TRBV2,many,TRBJ2-7,CASSAYRGRGEQYF,TGTGCCAGCAGTGCCTACAGGGGCCGGGGTGAGCAGTACTTC
TRBD2,TRBV18,NA,TRBJ2-1,CASSPEGGRTFGEQFF,TGTGCCAGCTCACCGGAGGGCGGGAGGACCTTTGGGGAGCAGTTCTTC
NA,TRBV13,NA,TRBJ2-3,CASSSGLRTDTQYF,TGTGCCAGCAGCTCGGGACTGCGCACAGATACGCAGTATTTT
TRBD2,TRBV7-3,NA,TRBJ2-3,CASSFAGGDTQYF,TGTGCCAGCAGCTTCGCGGGAGGTGATACGCAGTATTTT
NA,TRBV21-1,NA,TRBJ2-3,CASSKAGSAGETDTQYF,TGTGCCAGCAGCAAAGCGGGGTCAGCGGGAGAGACAGATACGCAGTATTTT
NA,TRBV6-5,NA,TRBJ1-3,CASTSGGSGNTIYF,TGTGCCAGCACCTCCGGTGGCTCTGGAAACACCATATATTTT
TRBD2,TRBV6-4,once,TRBJ2-3,CASSDSRGADTQYF,TGTGCCAGCAGTGACTCCCGGGGGGCAGATACGCAGTATTTT
TRBD2,TRBV13,NA,TRBJ2-2,CASSLGGGRAAGELFF,TGTGCCAGCAGCTTAGGTGGCGGGAGGGCCGCGGGGGAGCTGTTTTTT
NA,TRBV18,NA,TRBJ1-6,CASSPPEGRNSPLHF,TGTGCCAGCTCACCACCGGAGGGGAGGAATTCACCCCTCCACTTT
NA,TRBV28,NA,TRBJ2-6,CASSSNRVPGANVLTF,TGTGCCAGCAGCTCGAACAGGGTCCCTGGGGCCAACGTCCTGACTTTC
TRBD1,TRBV6-5,NA,TRBJ1-1,CASSRTGTMNTEAFF,TGTGCCAGCAGCAGGACAGGGACCATGAACACTGAAGCTTTCTTT
TRBD2,TRBV24-1,NA,TRBJ2-3,CATSTSVSSTDTQYF,TGTGCCACCAGTACTAGCGTTTCTAGCACAGATACGCAGTATTTT
NA,TRBV7-9,NA,TRBJ1-3,CASSPDWGHSGNTIYF,TGTGCCAGCAGCCCCGACTGGGGCCACTCTGGAAACACCATATATTTT
TRBD2,TRBV28,NA,TRBJ2-4,CASSPIAGGRSKNIQYF,TGTGCCAGCAGTCCCATCGCGGGAGGGAGGTCCAAAAACATTCAGTACTTC
TRBD2,TRBV7-2,NA,TRBJ2-1,CASRSLAGVGEQFF,TGTGCCAGCAGGAGTTTGGCGGGAGTTGGTGAGCAGTTCTTC
NA,TRBV30,NA,TRBJ2-3,CAWSVREQDTQYF,TGTGCCTGGAGTGTACGAGAGCAAGATACGCAGTATTTT
NA,TRBV21-1,NA,TRBJ1-1,CASSQKHKKNTEAFF,TGTGCCAGCAGCCAGAAACATAAAAAAAACACTGAAGCTTTCTTT
TRBD1,TRBV19,NA,TRBJ2-5,CASSRVQGLYQETQYF,TGTGCCAGTAGTAGAGTACAGGGGCTCTACCAAGAGACCCAGTACTTC
TRBD2,TRBV5-4,NA,TRBJ2-3,CASSFPSGRGSTDTQYF,TGTGCCAGCAGCTTCCCTAGCGGGAGGGGAAGCACAGATACGCAGTATTTT
TRBD1,TRBV16,NA,TRBJ1-2,CASSQPGQRMWGYTF,TGTGCCAGCAGCCAACCGGGACAGCGGATGTGGGGCTACACCTTC
TRBD1,TRBV27,NA,TRBJ1-6,CASSSRTGYNSPLHF,TGTGCCAGCAGTTCCCGGACAGGATATAATTCACCCCTCCACTTT
NA,TRBV21-1,NA,TRBJ2-7,CASSKSVSQGQGEQYF,TGTGCCAGCAGCAAAAGTGTAAGTCAGGGACAGGGCGAGCAGTACTTC
TRBD2,TRBV4-3,NA,TRBJ2-3,CASSQVSSAGADTQYF,TGCGCCAGCAGCCAAGTATCTTCAGCGGGAGCAGATACGCAGTATTTT
TRBD1,TRBV5-1,once,TRBJ2-7,CASGRGLSYEQYF,TGCGCCAGCGGCAGGGGGCTTTCCTACGAGCAGTACTTC
TRBD2,TRBV30,NA,TRBJ2-3,CAWSPTSGRAGTQYF,TGTGCCTGGAGTCCGACTAGCGGGAGGGCCGGGACGCAGTATTTT
NA,TRBV4-3,NA,TRBJ1-1,CASSQRRSLHDLNTEAFF,TGCGCCAGCAGCCAACGGAGGTCCCTCCACGACTTGAACACTGAAGCTTTCTTT
TRBD2,TRBV18,NA,TRBJ2-7,CASSPPGVAGGPPYEQYF,TGTGCCAGCTCACCCCCCGGGGTAGCGGGAGGGCCCCCCTACGAGCAGTACTTC
TRBD2,TRBV4-1,NA,TRBJ2-7,CASSQPTSRPTYEQYF,TGCGCCAGCAGCCAACCGACTAGCAGGCCTACCTACGAGCAGTACTTC
TRBD1,TRBV19,once,TRBJ1-5,CASTPISGGTGGNQPQHF,TGTGCCAGTACCCCAATCTCCGGGGGAACAGGGGGCAATCAGCCCCAGCATTTT
NA,TRBV7-8,NA,TRBJ1-6,CASSRREGRNSPLHF,TGTGCCAGCAGCCGAAGGGAGGGTAGGAATTCACCCCTCCACTTT
NA,TRBV4-1,NA,TRBJ2-7,CASSQAFSTGTFYEQYF,TGCGCCAGCAGCCAAGCATTCTCTACAGGAACTTTCTACGAGCAGTACTTC
NA,TRBV24-1,NA,TRBJ2-2,CATAAGQNTGELFF,TGTGCCACCGCGGCGGGGCAAAACACCGGGGAGCTGTTTTTT
TRBD1,TRBV2,NA,TRBJ1-6,CASSLDRGKSPLHF,TGTGCCAGCAGCTTGGACAGGGGAAAATCACCCCTCCACTTT
TRBD2,TRBV18,NA,TRBJ2-7,CASSPGLAGEGYEQYF,TGTGCCAGCTCACCCGGACTAGCGGGAGAAGGGTACGAGCAGTACTTC
NA,TRBV4-1,few,TRBJ1-2,CASSQSGNYGYTF,TGCGCCAGCAGCCAATCCGGTAACTATGGCTACACCTTC
TRBD2,TRBV14,NA,TRBJ2-3,CASSHRKVAGRTDTQYF,TGTGCCAGCAGCCATAGGAAGGTAGCGGGCCGCACAGATACGCAGTATTTT
TRBD1,TRBV28,NA,TRBJ2-5,CASSSPQGAKETQYF,TGTGCCAGCAGTTCACCGCAGGGGGCCAAAGAGACCCAGTACTTC
TRBD2,TRBV5-8,NA,TRBJ2-1,CASSSLSGPYNEQFF,TGTGCCAGCAGCTCCCTTAGCGGGCCTTACAATGAGCAGTTCTTC